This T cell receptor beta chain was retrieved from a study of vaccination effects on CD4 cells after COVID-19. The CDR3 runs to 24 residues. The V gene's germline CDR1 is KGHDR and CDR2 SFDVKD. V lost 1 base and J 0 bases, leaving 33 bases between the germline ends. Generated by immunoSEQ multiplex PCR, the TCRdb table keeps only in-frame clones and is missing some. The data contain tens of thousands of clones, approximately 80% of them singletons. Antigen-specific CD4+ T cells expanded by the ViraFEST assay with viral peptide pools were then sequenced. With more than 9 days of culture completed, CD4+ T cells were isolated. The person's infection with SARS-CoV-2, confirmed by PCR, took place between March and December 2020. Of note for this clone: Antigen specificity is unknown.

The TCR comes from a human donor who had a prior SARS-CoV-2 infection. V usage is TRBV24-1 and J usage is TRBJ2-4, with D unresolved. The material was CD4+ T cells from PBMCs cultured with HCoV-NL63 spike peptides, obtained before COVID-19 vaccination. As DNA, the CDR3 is TGTGCCACCAGTGATTTTCGGAGAATGTCAAATGTAAGCTGCCCGATATTAGCCAAAAACATTCAGTACTTC. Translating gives CATSDFRRMSNVSCPILAKNIQYF.